This TCR beta chain was captured in a study of Ad26.COV2.S vaccination and SARS-CoV-2 variants. Comment on this clone: Its antigen is not known.

Findings and caveats of the study: Vaccine and placebo groups showed comparable non-spike TCR breadth. Vaccinated individuals (as opposed to placebo recipients) had higher spike-specific TCR breadth.

This CDR3 is built from 13 residues. After removal of 5 bases from V and 14 bases from J, the junction contained 9 bases not matched to a gene. CDR1 is LNHDA and CDR2 is SQIVND in the germline V gene (reference sequence). Assay used: immunoSEQ multiplex PCR; TCRdb lists only in-frame clones, some missing. Of more than 120,000 clones listed, about nine tenths are singletons. V and J are TRBV19 and TRBJ2-1, with 10 nucleotides matching TRBD2. This receptor was obtained from a human donor who had recovered from COVID-19. This specimen was peripheral blood, taken after recovery from COVID-19. Written as DNA, the CDR3 is TGTGCCAGTAGTGGGCTAGCGGGGGCTAGCGAGTTCTTC. Its translation is CASSGLAGASEFF.